These 8 T cell receptor beta chains originate from one sample sequenced in a study of identical twins. TCRdb re-analysed the 5' RACE reads in MiXCR, keeping a single row per CDR3 protein. The sample shows about 520,000 distinct CDR3 sequences, around 20% of them seen only once. These same data were also listed under a study on T cells expressing NK-cell markers.

The specimen sequenced was CD4+ T cells sorted from blood. The source is a young woman in good health.

This clonotype came up a few times. The rearrangement uses TRBV24-1 and TRBJ2-1; the D gene could be TRBD1 or TRBD2 (5 bases each). In germline, CDR1 is KGHDR, CDR2 SFDVKD. V was clipped by 3 bases and J by 0 bases, with 11 bases between them. The CDR3 totals 16 residues. The chain's CDR3 is CATSDPGASSYNEQFF. In DNA form, the CDR3 reads TGTGCCACCAGTGATCCCGGGGCGAGCTCCTACAATGAGCAGTTCTTC.

This clonotype turned up a few times. The rearrangement uses TRBV6-5 and TRBJ2-5, with 7 bases lining up with TRBD1. Germline V lookup: CDR1 MNHEY, CDR2 SVGAGI. The CDR3 totals 14 residues. The junction had 3 bases not matched to a gene; V was cut back by 0 bases and J by 5 bases. The CDR3 DNA follows: TGTGCCAGCAGTTACTCAGGGGGCCGGGAGACCCAGTACTTC. The encoded protein is CASSYSGGRETQYF.

The chain employs TRBV10-3 and TRBJ1-2; D possibly corresponds to TRBD1 (5 bases). The CDR3 loop spans 14 amino acids. Germline CDR1 is ENHRY and CDR2 is SYGVKD. The V and J ends lost 6 bases and 4 bases respectively, with 15 bases between them. The CDR3 loop is CAISAGITGYGYTF. For the CDR3, the DNA is TGTGCCATCAGCGCGGGCATTACAGGCTATGGCTACACCTTC.

This clonotype was detected many times. This chain uses TRBV20-1 with TRBJ2-1; possible D gene TRBD2, 5 bases. This CDR3 is 12 amino acids long. Germline assignment: CDR1 DFQATT and CDR2 SNEGSKA (reference sequence). The ends were cut back, 6 bases at V and 9 bases at J, with 15 bases in the middle. CDR3: CSAVTRVGEQFF. The CDR3 DNA is TGCAGTGCCGTCACTAGAGTCGGTGAGCAGTTCTTC.

CDR3 region: CASSLYTRQETQYF. In DNA, the CDR3 is TGCGCCAGCAGCTTGTACACTCGTCAAGAGACCCAGTACTTC. The chain couples TRBV5-1 to TRBJ2-5; no clear D gene. CDR3 length: 14 amino acids. The V gene's germline CDR1 is SGHRS and CDR2 YFSETQ. The ends were cut back, 1 base at V and 2 bases at J, with 9 bases in the middle.

The chain joins TRBV6-1 to TRBJ2-7; possible D gene TRBD1, 5 bases. Per the germline V gene, CDR1 is MNHNS and CDR2 is SASEGT. The CDR3 has 13 amino acids. The V end was cut by 6 bases, the J end by 5 bases, with 14 bases between. The DNA of the CDR3 is TGTGCCAGCAGCCCAGGGTTTTCGAACGAGCAGTACTTC. It translates to CASSPGFSNEQYF.

Only a few counts were recorded for this clonotype. One junction end does not reproduce the germline sequence, and a read error may be involved. The chain recombines TRBV11-3 with TRBJ2-1; D perhaps matches TRBD1 (6 bases). This CDR3 has 15 amino acids. In germline, CDR1 is SGHNT, CDR2 YENEEA. In nucleotides, the CDR3 is TGTGCCAGCACCTTAGGGACATCCAACTACAATGAGCAGTTCTTC. Translated: CASTLGTSNYNEQFF.

This clonotype was seen only a few times. V is TRBV25-1 and J is TRBJ2-5; D is undetermined. The CDR3 covers 13 residues. CDR1 is MGHDK and CDR2 is SYGVNS in the germline V gene. DNA of the CDR3: TGTGCGCCGGGCGTGGGATTTGAAGGGACCCAGTACTTC. Protein sequence: CAPGVGFEGTQYF.